This section outlines one T cell receptor beta chain sequence together with its context. In its sample, this clonotype was seen many times. The clone's antigen remains unknown. Base qualities are not at hand, and no much larger clone is one base apart. The sample comes from a study of spatial heterogeneity in lung cancer (dated by TCRdb to the late 2010s). Turning to the overall study: Beta-chain transcripts were consistently detected in greater numbers than alpha-chain transcripts, which likely reflected higher beta-chain transcript abundance. TCR repertoire features were related to nonsynonymous mutation counts determined by whole-exome sequencing of tumor tissue. In non-small cell lung cancer, the study quantitatively compared TCR alpha and beta repertoires across several tumor regions, matched nontumor lung, and blood. Both alpha and beta chains were TCR-sequenced in samples taken at surgery, namely 220 tumor regions, 64 matched nontumor lung samples and 50 to 60 PBMC samples. In the raw uncorrected reads, each unique combination of TCR and UMI appeared more than ten times on average. In tumor regions, TCR transcript counts showed a strong correlation with a T cell transcriptional module score from matched bulk RNA-seq.

The method was 5' RACE. This sample was sequenced with a NextSeq 500. In the TCR library protocol, a unique molecular identifier was attached to each TCR cDNA molecule so that PCR and sequencing errors could be corrected. The published analysis was carried out like this. TCR identification, UMI-based error correction and CDR3 extraction were performed with Decombinator tools. Expanded TCRs were defined as those above a frequency of 2 per 1,000, corresponding to the top 1% of the tumor frequency distribution. Expanded tumor TCRs statistically deemed absent (corrected P<0.05) from at least one tumor region were classed as regional, and all other expanded tumor TCRs were classed as ubiquitous. Renyi diversity was computed with the R vegan package after each repertoire had been subsampled 100 times to 5,000 TCRs. To build CDR3 similarity networks, amino acid triplet string-kernel similarity was used, and CDR3s were connected when their pairwise similarity was above 0.82. In TCRdb, the public reads were trimmed at Q25 with fastp and aligned with MiXCR, with productive beta chains retained. Under each unique CDR3 protein, matching rows form one entry showing the most common genes and DNA. The V and J calls follow TCRdb's processing rather than the paper's. A total of about 8,800 distinct CDR3 sequences appear in this sample, roughly 4.7% of them only once. 9.5% to 13% of the sample is in the top ten clones.

Beyond this particular receptor, the publication reports: Estimated TCR-seq coverage of tumor T cells was only roughly 7% for alpha chains and around 13% for beta chains. Confirming at a functional level the hypothesis that regional TCRs recognize regional mutations was considered to require additional single-cell paired TCR alpha and beta sequencing. Counts of ubiquitous and regional expanded TCRs were found to correlate with counts of ubiquitous and regional nonsynonymous mutations, respectively. The tumor nonsynonymous mutation count correlated with the number of expanded intratumoral alpha and beta TCRs.

V is pruned by 5 bases and J by 0 bases, leaving 6 bases of the junction without a gene match. The CDR3 sequence holds 15 residues, the cysteine and phenylalanine included. The sequence is cut down to CDR3 DNA, 45 bases in frame from base 1. The germline V gene (reference sequence) yields SEHNR for CDR1 and FQNEAQ for CDR2. In the paper's terms, the time point label means: sample taken at primary tumor resection. The donors were 60 to 80 patients from the lung TRACERx cohort who had early-stage, untreated non-small cell lung cancer. Whole RNA extracted from tumor and nontumor lung tissue, or from cryopreserved PBMC samples, was used for TCR sequencing without cell sorting. Only patients for whom sufficient RNA was available from at least two tumor regions were selected for TCR sequencing. A lung pathologist reviewed the tumor and adjacent nontumor lung specimens before the specimens were selected.

The source material was lung tumor tissue, sampled at surgery. The TCR originated in a female donor with early-stage non-small cell lung cancer. The receptor chain draws on TRBV7-9 and TRBJ1-2, with 7 junctional bases fitting TRBD1. The DNA is as follows: TGTGCCAGCAGCCCCAGGGACAGAGCTAACTATGGCTACACCTTC. It is translated as CASSPRDRANYGYTF.